This T cell receptor (beta chain) is drawn from a study of cytomegalovirus exposure and HLA in healthy donors. Across the study: An analysis done earlier identified about 120 million unique TCR beta sequences from about 180 million T cells. Broader study findings: TCR beta chain V- and J-gene trimming was linked, in a later analysis, to a missense variant in DCLRE1C. Later on, an analysis found that several of the most significant clusters appeared to be linked to common viral pathogens, which included parvovirus B19.

Germline V gene sequence: CDR1 SGHRS, CDR2 YFSETQ. The CDR3 contains 13 residues. The ends were cut back, 4 bases at V and 5 bases at J, with 10 bases in the middle. About this clone itself: The antigen is unknown.

The study sampled nominally healthy donors, though unrecorded immune exposures were likely. In the PCR, 60 Vbeta and 13 Jbeta primers were used. Data came from immunoSEQ multiplex PCR; TCRdb stores just in-frame clones and leaves some out. The sample contains 75,000 to 80,000 clones, about 78% of which appear only once. The chain couples TRBV5-1 to TRBJ1-5, with D perhaps TRBD1 (6 bases). The sequence was obtained from a middle-aged man in good health and CMV-seronegative. Sequences were obtained from PBMCs. The CDR3 protein is CASSLDSHQPQHF. The CDR3 DNA reads TGCGCCAGCAGCCTGGACAGCCATCAGCCCCAGCATTTT.